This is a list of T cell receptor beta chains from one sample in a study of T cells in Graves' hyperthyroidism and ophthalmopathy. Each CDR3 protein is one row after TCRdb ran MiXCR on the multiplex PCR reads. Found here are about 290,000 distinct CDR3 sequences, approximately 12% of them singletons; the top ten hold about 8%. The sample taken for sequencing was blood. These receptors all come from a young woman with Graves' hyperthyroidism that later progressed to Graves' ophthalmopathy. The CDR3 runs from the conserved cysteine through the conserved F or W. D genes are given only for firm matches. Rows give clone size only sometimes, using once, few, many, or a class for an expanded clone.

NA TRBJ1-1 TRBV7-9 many CASTTEGDTEAFF TGTGCCAGCACTACCGAGGGGGACACTGAAGCTTTCTTT
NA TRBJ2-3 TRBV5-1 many CASSLVNQGTDTQYF TGCGCCAGCAGCTTGGTGAATCAGGGGACAGATACGCAGTATTTT
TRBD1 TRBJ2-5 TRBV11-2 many CASSLEFASGGLVETQYF TGTGCCAGCAGCTTAGAGTTCGCCTCAGGGGGTTTAGTAGAGACCCAGTACTTC
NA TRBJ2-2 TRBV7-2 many CASSLDPTGGELFF TGTGCCAGCAGCTTAGACCCCACCGGGGGGGAGCTGTTTTTT
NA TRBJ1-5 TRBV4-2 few CASSSGTVNQPQHF TGTGCCAGCAGCTCCGGAACAGTCAATCAGCCCCAGCATTTT
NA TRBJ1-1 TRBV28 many CASSYGTAGNTEAFF TGTGCCAGCAGTTATGGGACGGCTGGGAACACTGAAGCTTTCTTT
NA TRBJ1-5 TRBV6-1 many CASTIQGESNQPQHF TGTGCCAGCACCATACAGGGCGAGAGCAATCAGCCCCAGCATTTT
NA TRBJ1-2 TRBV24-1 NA CATPRKPQDYGYTF TGTGCCACCCCGAGGAAACCTCAGGACTATGGCTACACCTTC
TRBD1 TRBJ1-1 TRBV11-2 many CASSLAPKTGTGPNTEAFF TGTGCCAGCAGCTTAGCACCCAAAACCGGGACAGGGCCGAACACTGAAGCTTTCTTT
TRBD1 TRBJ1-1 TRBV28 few CASRRRDRGSNEDTEAFF TGTGCCAGCAGACGTCGGGACAGGGGATCCAACGAGGACACTGAAGCTTTCTTT
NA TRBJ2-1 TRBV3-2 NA CASSHGTGTEDNEQFF TGTGCCAGCAGCCATGGCACCGGGACAGAAGACAATGAGCAGTTCTTC
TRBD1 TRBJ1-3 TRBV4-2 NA CASSQSSALGGRGNTIYF TGTGCCAGCAGCCAATCGTCGGCATTAGGGGGCCGTGGAAACACCATATATTTT
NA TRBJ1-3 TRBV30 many CAWSPGGNTIYF TGTGCCTGGAGTCCCGGGGGGAACACCATATATTTT
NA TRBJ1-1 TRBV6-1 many CASRGLEAFF TGTGCCAGCAGAGGACTGGAAGCTTTCTTT
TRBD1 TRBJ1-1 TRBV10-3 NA CAISEGSTGAGTEAFF TGTGCCATCAGTGAGGGATCTACAGGGGCAGGCACTGAAGCTTTCTTT
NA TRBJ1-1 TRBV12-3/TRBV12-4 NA CASSLWNTEALF TGTGCCAGCAGTTTATGGAACACTGAAGCTCTCTTT
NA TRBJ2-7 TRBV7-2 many CASSASGAASYEQYF TGTGCCAGCAGCGCCTCAGGGGCGGCCTCCTACGAGCAGTACTTC
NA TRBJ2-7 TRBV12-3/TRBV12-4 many CASSLGSSGVYEQYF TGTGCCAGCAGTTTAGGTAGTAGCGGTGTCTACGAGCAGTACTTC
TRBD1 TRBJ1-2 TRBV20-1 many CSARDRGTGEQGYTF TGCAGTGCTAGAGATCGGGGGACAGGGGAACAGGGCTACACCTTC
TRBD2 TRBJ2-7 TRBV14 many CASSPTSGSSYEQYF TGTGCCAGCAGCCCGACTAGCGGGAGTTCCTACGAGCAGTACTTC
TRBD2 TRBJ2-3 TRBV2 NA CASRPVGWLAGTDTQYF TGTGCCAGCAGACCCGTCGGTTGGCTAGCGGGCACAGATACGCAGTATTTT
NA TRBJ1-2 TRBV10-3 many CASRGGLDGYTF TGTGCCAGCAGGGGAGGACTCGATGGCTACACCTTC
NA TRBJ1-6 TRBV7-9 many CASSYDRSSPLHF TGTGCCAGCAGCTACGACAGGTCTTCACCCCTCCACTTT
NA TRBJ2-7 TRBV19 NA CASSPRRSSYEQYF TGTGCCAGTAGCCCTCGACGGAGCTCCTACGAGCAGTACTTC
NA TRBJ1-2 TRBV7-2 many CASSLSTTGYTF TGTGCCAGCAGCTTGTCAACCACTGGCTACACCTTC
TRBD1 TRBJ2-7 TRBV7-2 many CASSFRDSSSYEQYF TGTGCCAGCAGCTTCCGGGACAGTAGCTCCTACGAGCAGTACTTC
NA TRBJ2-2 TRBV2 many CASDSGGHTGELFF TGTGCCAGTGATAGCGGTGGACACACCGGGGAGCTGTTTTTT
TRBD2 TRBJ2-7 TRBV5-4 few CASSLEAGAYEQYF TGTGCCAGCAGCTTGGAAGCGGGAGCTTACGAGCAGTACTTC
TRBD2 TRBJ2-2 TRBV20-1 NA CSARNSGSEIGELFF TGCAGTGCTAGGAATAGCGGGAGTGAAATCGGGGAGCTGTTTTTT
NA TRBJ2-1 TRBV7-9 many CASSLAGSRNEQFF TGTGCCAGCAGCTTGGCGGGATCTCGGAATGAGCAGTTCTTC
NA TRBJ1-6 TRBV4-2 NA CASSVPTLRDNSPLHF TGTGCCAGCAGCGTCCCGACCTTGAGGGATAATTCACCCCTCCACTTT
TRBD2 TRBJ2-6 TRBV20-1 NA CSARGASGSSGANVLTF TGCAGTGCTAGAGGCGCTAGCGGGAGCTCTGGGGCCAACGTCCTGACTTTC
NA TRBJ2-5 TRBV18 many CASSSGLGTQYF TGTGCCAGCTCATCAGGGTTGGGGACCCAGTACTTC
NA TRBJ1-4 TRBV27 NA CASSLGGSQKLFF TGTGCCAGCAGTTTGGGTGGTTCTCAAAAACTGTTTTTT
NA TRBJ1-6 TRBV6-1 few CASSSGWGTGSPLHF TGTGCCAGCAGTTCGGGGTGGGGTACAGGATCACCCCTCCACTTT
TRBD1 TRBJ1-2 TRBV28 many CASSLTGGNHGYTF TGTGCCAGCAGTTTGACAGGGGGCAATCATGGCTACACCTTC
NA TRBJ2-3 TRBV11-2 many CASSSESGGAVSDTQYF TGTGCCAGCAGCTCCGAATCCGGAGGCGCGGTATCAGATACGCAGTATTTT
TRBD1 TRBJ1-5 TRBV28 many CASSPRDRTQPQHF TGTGCCAGCAGTCCAAGGGACAGAACACAGCCCCAGCATTTT
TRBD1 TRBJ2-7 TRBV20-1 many CSASGEGQFNEQYF TGCAGTGCTAGCGGAGAGGGACAGTTCAACGAGCAGTACTTC
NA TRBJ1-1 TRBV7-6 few CASSKSRATEAFF TGTGCCAGCAGTAAATCACGGGCAACGGAAGCTTTCTTT
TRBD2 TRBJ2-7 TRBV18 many CASSVAGALYEQYF TGTGCCAGCTCCGTAGCGGGCGCGCTCTACGAGCAGTACTTC
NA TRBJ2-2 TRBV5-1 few CASSGGLNTGELFF TGCGCCAGCAGCGGGGGATTGAACACCGGGGAGCTGTTTTTT
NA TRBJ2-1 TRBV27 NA CASRRSGEQFF TGTGCCAGTCGACGATCGGGTGAGCAGTTCTTC
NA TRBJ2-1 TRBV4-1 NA CASSHADTIVQFF TGCGCCAGCAGCCATGCAGACACCATCGTGCAGTTCTTC
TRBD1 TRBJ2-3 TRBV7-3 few CASSLTGGTGDTQYF TGTGCCAGCAGCCTAACAGGGGGCACGGGGGATACGCAGTATTTT
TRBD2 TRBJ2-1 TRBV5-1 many CASRWRLAGEDEQFF TGCGCCAGCAGGTGGAGGCTAGCGGGAGAAGATGAGCAGTTCTTC
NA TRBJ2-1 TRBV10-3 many CAISATGYNEQFF TGTGCCATCAGTGCGACAGGCTACAATGAGCAGTTCTTC
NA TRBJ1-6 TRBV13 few CAAGRGGNSPLHF TGTGCCGCTGGAAGGGGCGGTAATTCACCCCTCCACTTT
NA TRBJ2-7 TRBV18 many CASSDTGIRYEQYF TGTGCCAGCTCAGATACGGGAATCCGGTACGAGCAGTACTTC
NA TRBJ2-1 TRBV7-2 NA CASSGRRGPSYNEQFF TGTGCCAGCAGTGGTCGGCGGGGGCCCTCCTACAATGAGCAGTTCTTC
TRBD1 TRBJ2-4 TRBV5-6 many CASSSGTAVIQYF TGTGCCAGCAGCTCCGGGACAGCGGTCATTCAGTACTTC
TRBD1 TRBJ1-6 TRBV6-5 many CASSYSGQLLRNSPLHF TGTGCCAGCAGTTACTCGGGACAGCTACTACGAAATTCACCCCTCCACTTT
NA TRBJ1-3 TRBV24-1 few CATSSEGNTIYF TGTGCCACCAGTAGCGAAGGAAACACCATATATTTT
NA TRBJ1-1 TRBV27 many CASSLSRVNTEAFF TGTGCCAGCAGTTTAAGCAGGGTGAACACTGAAGCTTTCTTT
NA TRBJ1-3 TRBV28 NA CASSLDKGPIIYF TGTGCCAGCAGTTTGGATAAGGGACCAATCATATATTTT